The source of this TCR beta chain is a study of spatial heterogeneity in lung cancer. TCR cDNA molecules were tagged individually, and each one carried a unique molecular identifier. TCRdb reprocessed the 5' RACE reads via MiXCR and lists one record per CDR3 protein. This table has over 7,000 distinct CDR3 sequences, roughly 7% appearing once. Findings and limits, study-wide: Beta chains had approximately 14% coverage of tumor T cells, and alpha chains had 7% to 8%. The study found that expanded intratumoral alpha and beta TCR counts tracked tumor mutation counts.

This clonotype was seen only a few times. Its antigen is not known. The CDR3 extends over 14 amino acids. Germline CDR1 LGHDT, CDR2 YNNKEL (reference sequence). Trimming cost V 3 bases and J 6 bases; bases outside gene matches: 2. Time point given: sample taken at primary tumor resection. Source: lung tumor tissue, taken at surgery. V is TRBV3-1 and J is TRBJ2-2; 9 bases align to TRBD2. This receptor was identified in a male donor with early-stage non-small cell lung cancer. CDR3 sequence reads: CASSHGGRAGELFF. The CDR3 nucleotides read TGTGCCAGCAGCCATGGCGGGAGGGCCGGGGAGCTGTTTTTT.